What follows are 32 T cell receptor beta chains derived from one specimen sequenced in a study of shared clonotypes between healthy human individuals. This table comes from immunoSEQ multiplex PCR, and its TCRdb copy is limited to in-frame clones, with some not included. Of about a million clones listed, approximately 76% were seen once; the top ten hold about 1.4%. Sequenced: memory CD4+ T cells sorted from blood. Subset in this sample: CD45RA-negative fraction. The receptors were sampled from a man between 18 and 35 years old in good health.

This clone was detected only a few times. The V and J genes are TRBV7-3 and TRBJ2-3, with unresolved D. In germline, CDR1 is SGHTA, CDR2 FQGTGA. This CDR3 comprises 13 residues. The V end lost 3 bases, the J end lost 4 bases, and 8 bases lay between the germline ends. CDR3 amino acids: CASSFGGADTQYF. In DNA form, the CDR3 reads TGTGCCAGCAGCTTCGGTGGGGCAGATACGCAGTATTTT.

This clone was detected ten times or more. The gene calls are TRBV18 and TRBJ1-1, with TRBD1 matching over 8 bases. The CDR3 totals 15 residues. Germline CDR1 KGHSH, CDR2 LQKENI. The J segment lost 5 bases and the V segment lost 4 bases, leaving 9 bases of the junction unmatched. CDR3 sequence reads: CASSLLGQVETEAFF. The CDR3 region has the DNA TGTGCCAGCTCACTTCTGGGACAGGTGGAGACTGAAGCTTTCTTT.

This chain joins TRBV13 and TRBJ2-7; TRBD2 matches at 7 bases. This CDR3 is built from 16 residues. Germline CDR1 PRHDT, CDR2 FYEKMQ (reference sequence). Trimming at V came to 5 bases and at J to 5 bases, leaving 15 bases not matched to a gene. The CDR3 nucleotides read TGTGCCAGCAGCCTCCGGGGGACTATAGTTTTCCACGAGCAGTACTTC. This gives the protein CASSLRGTIVFHEQYF.

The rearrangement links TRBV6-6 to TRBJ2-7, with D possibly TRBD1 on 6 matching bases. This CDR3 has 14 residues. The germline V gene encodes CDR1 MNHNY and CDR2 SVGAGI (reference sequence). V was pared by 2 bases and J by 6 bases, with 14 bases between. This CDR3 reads CASSYGQWYGEQYF. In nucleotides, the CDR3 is TGTGCCAGCAGTTACGGACAGTGGTACGGCGAGCAGTACTTC.

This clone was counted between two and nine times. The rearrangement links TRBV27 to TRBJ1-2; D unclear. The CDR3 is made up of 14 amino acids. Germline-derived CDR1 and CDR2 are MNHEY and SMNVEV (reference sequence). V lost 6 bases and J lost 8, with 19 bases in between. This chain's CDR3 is CASSSPRASWGYTF. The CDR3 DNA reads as TGTGCCAGCAGCTCCCCCCGAGCGTCGTGGGGCTACACCTTC.

In nucleotides, the CDR3 is TGTGCCAGCACGGCGGCGGAGACCCCTAGGGCCCAGTACTTC. As protein: CASTAAETPRAQYF. The gene calls are TRBV13 and TRBJ2-5; D not certain. Trimming took off 7 bases at V and 9 bases at J, with 21 bases between the two ends. Germline V CDR1 and CDR2: PRHDT, FYEKMQ (reference sequence). The CDR3 runs 14 residues.

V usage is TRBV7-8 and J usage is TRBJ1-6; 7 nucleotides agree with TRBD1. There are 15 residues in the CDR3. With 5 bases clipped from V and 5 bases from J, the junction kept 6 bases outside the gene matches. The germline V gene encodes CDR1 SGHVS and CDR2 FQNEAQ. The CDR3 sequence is CASSRGTENNSPLHF. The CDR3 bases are TGTGCCAGCAGCCGTGGGACAGAGAATAATTCACCCCTCCACTTT.

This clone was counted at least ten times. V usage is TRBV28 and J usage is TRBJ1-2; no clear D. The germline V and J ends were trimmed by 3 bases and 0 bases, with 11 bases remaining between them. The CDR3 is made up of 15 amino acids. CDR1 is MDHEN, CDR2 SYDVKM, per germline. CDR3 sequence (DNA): TGTGCCAGCAGTTTCTACGGGATCGCTAACTATGGCTACACCTTC. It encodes CASSFYGIANYGYTF.

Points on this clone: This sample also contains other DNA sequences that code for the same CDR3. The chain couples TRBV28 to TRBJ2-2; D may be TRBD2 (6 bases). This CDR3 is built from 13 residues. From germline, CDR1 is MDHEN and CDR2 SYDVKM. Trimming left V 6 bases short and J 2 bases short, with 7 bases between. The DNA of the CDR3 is TGTGCCAGCAGGGAGGGCAACACCGGGGAGCTGTTTTTT. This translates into CASREGNTGELFF.

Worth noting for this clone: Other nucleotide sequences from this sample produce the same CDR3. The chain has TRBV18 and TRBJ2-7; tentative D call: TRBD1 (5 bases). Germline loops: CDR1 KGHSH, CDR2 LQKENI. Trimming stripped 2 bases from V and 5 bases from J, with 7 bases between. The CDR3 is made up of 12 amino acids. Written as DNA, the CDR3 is TGTGCCAGCTCACCATTAGGGGACGAGCAGTACTTC. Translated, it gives CASSPLGDEQYF.

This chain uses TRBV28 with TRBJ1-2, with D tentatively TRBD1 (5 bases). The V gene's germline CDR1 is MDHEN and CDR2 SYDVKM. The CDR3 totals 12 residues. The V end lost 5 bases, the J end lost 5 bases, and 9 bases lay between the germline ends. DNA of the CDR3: TGTGCCAGCAGTCTTCGACAGTATGGCTACACCTTC. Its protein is CASSLRQYGYTF.

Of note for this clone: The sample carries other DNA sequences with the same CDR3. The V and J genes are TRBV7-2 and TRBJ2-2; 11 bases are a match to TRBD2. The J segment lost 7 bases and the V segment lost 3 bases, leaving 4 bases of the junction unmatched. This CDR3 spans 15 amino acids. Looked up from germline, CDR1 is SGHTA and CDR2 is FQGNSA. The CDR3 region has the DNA TGTGCCAGCAGCTTTACTAGCGGGAGTGGCGGGGAGCTGTTTTTT. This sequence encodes CASSFTSGSGGELFF.

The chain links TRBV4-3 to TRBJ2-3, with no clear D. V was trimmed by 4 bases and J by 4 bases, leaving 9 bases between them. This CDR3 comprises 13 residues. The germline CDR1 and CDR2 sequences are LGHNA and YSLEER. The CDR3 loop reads CASSLSRADTQYF. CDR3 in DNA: TGCGCCAGCAGCCTGAGTAGAGCAGATACGCAGTATTTT.

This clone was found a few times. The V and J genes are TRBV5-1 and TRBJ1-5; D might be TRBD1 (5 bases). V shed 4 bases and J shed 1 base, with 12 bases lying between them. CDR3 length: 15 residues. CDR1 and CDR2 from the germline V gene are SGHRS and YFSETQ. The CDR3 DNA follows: TGCGCCAGCAGCATAGTTGGGGGGAGCAATCAGCCCCAGCATTTT. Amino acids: CASSIVGGSNQPQHF.

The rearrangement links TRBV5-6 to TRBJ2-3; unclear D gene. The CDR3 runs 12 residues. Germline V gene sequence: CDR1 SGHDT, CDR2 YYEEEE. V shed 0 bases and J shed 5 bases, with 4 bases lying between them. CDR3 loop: CASSLEGDTQYF. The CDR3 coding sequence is TGTGCCAGCAGCTTGGAGGGAGATACGCAGTATTTT.

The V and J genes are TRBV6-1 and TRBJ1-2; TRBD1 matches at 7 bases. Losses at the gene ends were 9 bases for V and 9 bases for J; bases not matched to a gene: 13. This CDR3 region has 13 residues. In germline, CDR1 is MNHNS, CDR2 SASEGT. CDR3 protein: CASLSGGTERYTF. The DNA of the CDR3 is TGTGCCAGTTTATCAGGGGGTACGGAGCGCTACACCTTC.

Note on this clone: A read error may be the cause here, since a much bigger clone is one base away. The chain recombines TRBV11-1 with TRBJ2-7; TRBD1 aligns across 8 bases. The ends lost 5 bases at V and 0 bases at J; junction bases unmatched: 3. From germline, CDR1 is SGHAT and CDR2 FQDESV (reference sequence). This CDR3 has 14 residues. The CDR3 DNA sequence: TGTGCCAGCAGCGGGACAGGAAGCTCCTACGAGCAGTACTTC. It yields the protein CASSGTGSSYEQYF.

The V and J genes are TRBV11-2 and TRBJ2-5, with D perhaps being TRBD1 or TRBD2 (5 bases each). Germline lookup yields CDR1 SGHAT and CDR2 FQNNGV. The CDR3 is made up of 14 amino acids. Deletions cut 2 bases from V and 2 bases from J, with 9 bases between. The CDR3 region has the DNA TGTGCCAGCAGCTTAAACGGGGCACAAGAGACCCAGTACTTC. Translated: CASSLNGAQETQYF.

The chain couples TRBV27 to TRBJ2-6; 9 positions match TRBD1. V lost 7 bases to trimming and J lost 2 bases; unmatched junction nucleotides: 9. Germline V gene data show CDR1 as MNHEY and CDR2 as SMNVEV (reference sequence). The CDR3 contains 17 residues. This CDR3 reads CASNPGQGMAGANVLTF. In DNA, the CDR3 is TGTGCCAGCAATCCGGGACAGGGTATGGCTGGGGCCAACGTCCTGACTTTC.

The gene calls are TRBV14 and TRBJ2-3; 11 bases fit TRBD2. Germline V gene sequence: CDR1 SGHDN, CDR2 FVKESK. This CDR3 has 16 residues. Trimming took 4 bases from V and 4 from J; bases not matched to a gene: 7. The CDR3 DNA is TGTGCCAGCAGCCCCCTTGGGACTAGCGGACCAGATACGCAGTATTTT. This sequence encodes CASSPLGTSGPDTQYF.

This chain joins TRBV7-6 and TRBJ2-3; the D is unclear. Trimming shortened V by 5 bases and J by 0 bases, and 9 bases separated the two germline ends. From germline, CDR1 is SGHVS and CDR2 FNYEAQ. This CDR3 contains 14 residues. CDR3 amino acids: CASSHPPSTDTQYF. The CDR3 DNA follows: TGTGCCAGCAGCCATCCCCCTAGCACAGATACGCAGTATTTT. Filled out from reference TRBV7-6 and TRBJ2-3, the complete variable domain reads GAGVSQSPRYKVTKRGQDVALRCDPISGHVSLYWYRQALGQGPEFLTYFNYEAQQDKSGLPNDRFSAERPEGSISTLTIQRTEQRDSAMYRCASSHPPSTDTQYFGPGTRLTVL.

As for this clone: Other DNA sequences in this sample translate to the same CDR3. The CDR3 bases are TGCGCCAGCAGCTTGGCGGGACAGGGTTCCTCACCCCTCCACTTT. Amino acids: CASSLAGQGSSPLHF. The gene calls are TRBV5-1 and TRBJ1-6; 9 bases line up with TRBD1. The junction had 5 bases not matched to a gene; V was cut back by 0 bases and J by 10 bases. The CDR3 extends over 15 amino acids. Germline V CDR1 and CDR2: SGHRS, YFSETQ.

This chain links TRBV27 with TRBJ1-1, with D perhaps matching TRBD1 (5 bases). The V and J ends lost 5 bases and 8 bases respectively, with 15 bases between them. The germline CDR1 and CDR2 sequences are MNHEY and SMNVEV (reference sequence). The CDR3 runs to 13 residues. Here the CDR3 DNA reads TGTGCCAGCAGTCCGAGGGGACGGGGGGAAGCTTTCTTT. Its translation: CASSPRGRGEAFF.

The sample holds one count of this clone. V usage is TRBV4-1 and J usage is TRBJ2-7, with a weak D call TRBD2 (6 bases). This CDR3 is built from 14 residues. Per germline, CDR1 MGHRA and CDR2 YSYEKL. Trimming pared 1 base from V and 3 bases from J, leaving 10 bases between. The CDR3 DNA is TGCGCCAGCAGCCAAGCAGAGGAGGGCTACGAGCAGTACTTC. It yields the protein CASSQAEEGYEQYF.

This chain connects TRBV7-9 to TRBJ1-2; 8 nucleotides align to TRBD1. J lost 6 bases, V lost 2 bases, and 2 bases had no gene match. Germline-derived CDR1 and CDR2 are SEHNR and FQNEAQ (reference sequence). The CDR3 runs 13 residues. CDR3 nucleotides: TGTGCCAGCAGCTTACCCAGGGGGCATGGCTACACCTTC. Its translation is CASSLPRGHGYTF.

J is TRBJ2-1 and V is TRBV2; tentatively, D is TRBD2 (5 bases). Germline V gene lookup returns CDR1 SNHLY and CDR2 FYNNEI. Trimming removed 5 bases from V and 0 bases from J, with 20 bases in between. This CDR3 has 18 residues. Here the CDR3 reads CASSWVLESGSSYNEQFF. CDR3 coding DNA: TGTGCCAGCAGTTGGGTACTGGAAAGCGGCAGCTCCTACAATGAGCAGTTCTTC.

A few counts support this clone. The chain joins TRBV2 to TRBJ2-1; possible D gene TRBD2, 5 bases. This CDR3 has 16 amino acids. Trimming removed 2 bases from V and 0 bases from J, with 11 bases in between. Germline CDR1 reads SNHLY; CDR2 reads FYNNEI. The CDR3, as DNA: TGTGCCAGCAGTGAACGGAGGTCTAGCTCCTACAATGAGCAGTTCTTC. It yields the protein CASSERRSSSYNEQFF.

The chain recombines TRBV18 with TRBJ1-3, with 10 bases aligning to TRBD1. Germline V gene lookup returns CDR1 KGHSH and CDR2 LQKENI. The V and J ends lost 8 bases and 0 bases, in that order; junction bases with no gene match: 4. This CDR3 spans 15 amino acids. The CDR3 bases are TGTGCCAGCACCGGACAGGGGGGCTCTGGAAACACCATATATTTT. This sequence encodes CASTGQGGSGNTIYF.

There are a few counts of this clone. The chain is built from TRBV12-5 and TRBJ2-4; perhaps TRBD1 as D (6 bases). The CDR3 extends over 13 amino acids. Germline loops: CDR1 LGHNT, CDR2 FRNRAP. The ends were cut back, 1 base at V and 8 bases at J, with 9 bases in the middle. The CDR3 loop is CASGLARGYIQYF. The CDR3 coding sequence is TGTGCTAGTGGTTTGGCGAGGGGGTACATTCAGTACTTC.

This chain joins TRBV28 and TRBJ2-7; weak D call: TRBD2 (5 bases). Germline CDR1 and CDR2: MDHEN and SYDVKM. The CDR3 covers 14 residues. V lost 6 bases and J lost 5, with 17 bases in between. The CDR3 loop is CASRSDPRANEQYF. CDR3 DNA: TGTGCCAGCAGATCGGACCCGAGGGCCAACGAGCAGTACTTC.

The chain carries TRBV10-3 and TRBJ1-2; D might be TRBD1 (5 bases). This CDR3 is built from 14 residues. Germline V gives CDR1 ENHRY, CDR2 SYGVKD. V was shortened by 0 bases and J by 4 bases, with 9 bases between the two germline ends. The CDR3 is CAISESTVAYGYTF. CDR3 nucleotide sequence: TGTGCCATCAGTGAGTCGACAGTAGCCTATGGCTACACCTTC.

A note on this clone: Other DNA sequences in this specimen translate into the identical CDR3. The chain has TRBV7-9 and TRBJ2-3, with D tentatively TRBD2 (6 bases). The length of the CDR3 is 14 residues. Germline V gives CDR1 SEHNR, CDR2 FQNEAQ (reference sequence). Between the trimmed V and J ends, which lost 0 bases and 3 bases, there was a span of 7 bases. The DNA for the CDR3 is TGTGCCAGCAGCTTAGCCGGGGGAACAGATACGCAGTATTTT. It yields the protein CASSLAGGTDTQYF.